This T cell receptor beta chain was sequenced in a study of OX40 agonist ivuxolimab in advanced cancers. Germline V gene lookup returns CDR1 SGHRS and CDR2 YFSETQ. Trimming shortened V by 0 bases and J by 1 base, and 9 bases separated the two germline ends. This CDR3 contains 15 residues. This table comes from immunoSEQ multiplex PCR, and its TCRdb copy is limited to in-frame clones, with some not included. The sample has more than 65,000 clones, 85% seen once. Here the sequenced sample was CD4+ or CD8+ T cells sorted from blood, taken in a trial of the OX40 agonist ivuxolimab. The chain has TRBV5-1 and TRBJ2-3; D possibly matches TRBD1 or TRBD2 (6 bases each). The receptor was isolated from an adult with an advanced solid tumor such as melanoma, head and neck, liver or kidney cancer. This CDR3 reads CASSLAGGGTDTQYF. The CDR3 coding sequence is TGCGCCAGCAGCTTGGCCGGGGGCGGCACAGATACGCAGTATTTT.